The subject of this entry is one TCR beta chain. Its antigen is still unknown. The entirety of the isolated RNA underwent reverse transcription, so expressed TCRB transcripts were sequenced. Some clones are missing from TCRdb's copy, which holds only in-frame ones; the method was immunoSEQ multiplex PCR. The repertoire has 600,000 or so clones, over 13% of them found once; the top ten carry approximately 0.042%. These data originate in a study of beta chain features in type 1 diabetes. As for the study in general: Patients and healthy donors were similar in age, gender and cell yields.

The study, taken as a whole, reports: When Type 1 diabetes patients were examined, their TCRB CDR3s proved moderately but significantly shorter in all four CD4+ subsets.

The CDR3 is 17 amino acids. J lost 2 bases, V lost 4 bases, and 8 bases had no gene match. In germline, CDR1 is KGHSH, CDR2 LQKENI. Sorted CD4+ subsets: naive, central memory, regulatory, stem cell-like memory (CD45RO/CCR7/CD25/CD127/CD95/CD27 panel). Sequenced material: naive CD4+ T cells from blood. The rearrangement uses TRBV18 and TRBJ2-6, with 7 bases that match TRBD1. This clonotype was sampled from a young man with type 1 diabetes. This chain's CDR3 is CASSQTRQGPGANVLTF. The DNA for the CDR3 is TGTGCCAGCTCACAAACCAGACAGGGTCCTGGGGCCAACGTCCTGACTTTC.